This entry features one TCR beta chain sequence. The CDR3 has 12 residues. V gave up 3 bases and J gave up 7 bases, with 10 bases separating them. Germline V gene lookup returns CDR1 SGHVS and CDR2 FQNEAQ. These data are taken from a study of blood T cell repertoires in COVID-19. About the research overall: Nucleic acid was either cDNA or gDNA, and it came from T cells, B-cell-depleted T cells, or PBMCs.

Per the original data handling: How many nucleated cells were present was estimated from reference gene primer amplification. Sequenced by immunoSEQ multiplex PCR; TCRdb stores in-frame clones only, minus some. That table furnishes V, J and clone size, whereas the DNA furnished D and trimming. The sample contains 55,000 to 65,000 clones, 90% of which appear only once. Sequenced sample: peripheral blood. The receptor comes from a human donor with active COVID-19. The donor label of this sample is uncertain. This chain links TRBV7-8 with TRBJ2-7; D is perhaps TRBD1 (5 bases). Here the CDR3 reads CASSFQGWEQYF. The CDR3, as DNA: TGTGCCAGCAGCTTTCAGGGATGGGAGCAGTACTTC.